The 27 T cell receptor beta chains given below trace back to one sample, sequenced in a study of shared clonotypes between healthy human individuals. The assay was immunoSEQ multiplex PCR, and TCRdb's table has in-frame clones only and misses some. The data contain a few million clones, approximately 94% of them seen just once; the ten biggest clones take up about 0.13%. The specimen was naive CD4+ T cells sorted from blood. The subset denotes: CD45RA+ positively selected. These receptors all come from a man aged 18 to 30 in good health.

As to this clone: The junction differs from germline at one of its ends, possibly a read error. The chain uses TRBV30 and TRBJ2-7; 8 bases agree with TRBD2. Germline CDR1 is GTSNPN and CDR2 is SVGIG (reference sequence). This CDR3 is built from 13 residues. The CDR3 DNA reads TGTGCCTGGAGCACGACTAGCGCGGGGCCCGTCCGCTTC. It yields the protein CAWSTTSAGPVRF.

The CDR3 bases are TGTGCCAGCAGCGGGGTTACCCACGAGCAGTACTTC. The encoded protein is CASSGVTHEQYF. The V call is TRBV6-1, the J call TRBJ2-7; D is possibly TRBD2 (5 bases). Germline V CDR1 and CDR2: MNHNS, SASEGT. V was pared by 6 bases and J by 5 bases, with 11 bases between. CDR3 length: 12 residues.

A single count supports this clone. The gene calls are TRBV6-1 and TRBJ2-4; TRBD1 agrees at 9 bases. With V trimmed by 2 bases and J by 0 bases, 11 bases remained unmatched. Germline V gene lookup returns CDR1 MNHNS and CDR2 SASEGT. The CDR3 contains 19 residues. The CDR3 DNA follows: TGTGCCAGCAGTGAATTATGGGACAGGGACCTACTAGCCAAAAACATTCAGTACTTC. Its protein product is CASSELWDRDLLAKNIQYF.

This rearrangement joins TRBV6-5 to TRBJ1-2, with D possibly being TRBD1 (5 bases). Trimming left V 6 bases short and J 7 bases short, with 12 bases between. Germline V gene sequence: CDR1 MNHEY, CDR2 SVGAGI. The CDR3 runs to 12 residues. The CDR3 sequence is CASSGGAGGYTF. The DNA for the CDR3 is TGTGCCAGCAGCGGTGGGGCCGGTGGCTACACCTTC.

This chain connects TRBV6-1 to TRBJ1-4; TRBD1 matches 11 bases. V shed 1 base, J shed 4 bases, and the junction held 8 bases outside the gene matches. Germline values: CDR1 MNHNS, CDR2 SASEGT. The CDR3 has 18 amino acids. The CDR3 sequence: CASSEGPGQGGSNEKLFF. The DNA of the CDR3 is TGTGCCAGCAGTGAAGGTCCGGGACAGGGGGGAAGTAATGAAAAACTGTTTTTT.

The rearrangement uses TRBV2 and TRBJ2-3; D is perhaps TRBD2 (5 bases). Trimming stripped 7 bases from V and 1 base from J, with 12 bases between. There are 14 residues in the CDR3. Per germline, CDR1 SNHLY and CDR2 FYNNEI. CDR3 protein: CASIGGLRTDTQYF. The CDR3 DNA reads as TGTGCCAGCATTGGCGGGCTACGCACAGATACGCAGTATTTT.

The chain employs TRBV5-4 and TRBJ2-2; 12 bases agree with TRBD2. The J segment lost 5 bases and the V segment lost 4 bases, leaving 3 bases of the junction unmatched. Looked up from germline, CDR1 is SGHNT and CDR2 is YYREEE (reference sequence). The CDR3 is 15 amino acids. The CDR3 region has the DNA TGTGCCAGCAGCCTCACTAGCGGGGGGACCGGGGAGCTGTTTTTT. Amino acids: CASSLTSGGTGELFF.

The chain uses TRBV11-3 and TRBJ2-1, with 8 bases that match TRBD1. CDR1 and CDR2 from the germline V gene are SGHNT and YENEEA. The CDR3 loop spans 13 amino acids. Losses at the gene ends were 6 bases for V and 7 bases for J; bases not matched to a gene: 5. CDR3 region: CASRSDRENEQFF. The CDR3 DNA is TGTGCCAGCAGGTCGGACAGGGAGAATGAGCAGTTCTTC.

This clone has just a few counts. V usage is TRBV4-1 and J usage is TRBJ1-5, with D uncertain. Germline CDR1 and CDR2: MGHRA and YSYEKL. V lost 1 base and J lost 2, with 18 bases in between. This CDR3 region has 18 residues. The CDR3 region is CASSQAVILPSGNQPQHF. Here the CDR3 DNA reads TGCGCCAGCAGCCAAGCAGTGATCCTCCCATCAGGCAATCAGCCCCAGCATTTT.

The chain uses TRBV5-1 and TRBJ2-1; 12 bases are shared with TRBD1. The germline V gene encodes CDR1 SGHRS and CDR2 YFSETQ. The CDR3 is 17 amino acids. V shed 4 bases and J 3 bases; nucleotides not matched to a gene: 8. CDR3 sequence: CASSGGQGAASYNEQFF. The CDR3 bases are TGCGCCAGCAGCGGGGGACAGGGGGCCGCTAGCTACAATGAGCAGTTCTTC.

The V and J genes are TRBV7-2 and TRBJ2-1; D unresolved. Trimming shortened V by 0 bases and J by 2 bases, and 8 bases separated the two germline ends. This CDR3 has 15 residues. CDR1 is SGHTA, CDR2 FQGNSA, per germline. The CDR3 here is CASSLANRAYNEQFF. CDR3 in DNA: TGTGCCAGCAGCTTAGCGAATAGGGCCTACAATGAGCAGTTCTTC.

The chain combines TRBV9 with TRBJ2-3; D not resolved. The CDR3 contains 15 residues. V dropped 1 base and J dropped 0 bases, with 9 bases sitting between them. Germline values: CDR1 SGDLS, CDR2 YYNGEE. The CDR3: CASSVFSMSTDTQYF. DNA of the CDR3: TGTGCCAGCAGCGTATTCAGTATGAGCACAGATACGCAGTATTTT.

V gene TRBV30 combines with J gene TRBJ1-1; D not resolved. The CDR3 has 14 amino acids. V was clipped by 0 bases and J by 1 base, with 9 bases between them. CDR1 is GTSNPN, CDR2 SVGIG, per germline (reference sequence). Written as DNA, the CDR3 is TGTGCCTGGAGTGTACTGACGGCGAACACTGAAGCTTTCTTT. Translating gives CAWSVLTANTEAFF. Using reference TRBV30 and TRBJ1-1 for the parts outside the CDR3, the full variable domain is SQTIHQWPATLVQPVGSPLSLECTVEGTSNPNLYWYRQAAGRGLQLLFYSVGIGQISSEVPQNLSASRPQDRQFILSSKKLLLSDSGFYLCAWSVLTANTEAFFGQGTRLTVV.

This chain uses TRBV6-1 with TRBJ2-3; 7 bases match TRBD2. J was trimmed by 3 bases and V by 3 bases; bases with no gene match: 6. The CDR3 extends over 15 amino acids. Germline CDR1 reads MNHNS; CDR2 reads SASEGT. The DNA for the CDR3 is TGTGCCAGCAGTGACACGGGAGGAAGAACAGATACGCAGTATTTT. Protein sequence: CASSDTGGRTDTQYF.

The chain combines TRBV29-1 with TRBJ1-1, with 7 positions matching TRBD1. Trimming took 1 base from V and 5 from J; bases not matched to a gene: 4. CDR3 length: 13 amino acids. Germline loops: CDR1 SQVTM, CDR2 ANQGSEA. CDR3 bases: TGCAGCGTTGAAGTCCAGACAGGGACTGAAGCTTTCTTT. Translating it yields CSVEVQTGTEAFF. The whole variable domain, remainder taken from reference TRBV29-1 and TRBJ1-1, is SAVISQKPSRDICQRGTSLTIQCQVDSQVTMMFWYRQQPGQSLTLIATANQGSEATYESGFVIDKFPISRPNLTFSTLTVSNMSPEDSSIYLCSVEVQTGTEAFFGQGTRLTVV.

The chain joins TRBV9 to TRBJ2-7, with D unresolved. The CDR3 is 14 amino acids. Germline loops: CDR1 SGDLS, CDR2 YYNGEE. V was pared by 2 bases and J by 0 bases, with 9 bases between. CDR3 amino acids: CASSVTPISYEQYF. CDR3 bases: TGTGCCAGCAGCGTTACCCCGATCTCCTACGAGCAGTACTTC.

V is TRBV25-1 and J is TRBJ2-1; 10 nucleotides align to TRBD1. Per the germline V gene, CDR1 is MGHDK and CDR2 is SYGVNS. After removal of 6 bases from V and 7 bases from J, the junction contained 6 bases not matched to a gene. The CDR3 totals 14 residues. The CDR3 sequence is CASRGTGAKNEQFF. The CDR3 bases are TGTGCCAGCAGGGGGACAGGGGCTAAAAATGAGCAGTTCTTC.

The rearrangement links TRBV7-2 to TRBJ1-6; 8 bases align to TRBD1. Germline lookup yields CDR1 SGHTA and CDR2 FQGNSA. V gave up 5 bases and J gave up 4 bases; unmatched junction bases: 7. CDR3 length equals 16 residues. The CDR3 bases are TGTGCCAGCAGCCAGACAGGGGCGGGATATAATTCACCCCTCCACTTT. The encoded protein is CASSQTGAGYNSPLHF.

The chain combines TRBV25-1 with TRBJ1-5; 10 bases are a match to TRBD1. Losses at the gene ends were 5 bases for V and 12 bases for J; bases not matched to a gene: 4. The CDR3 spans 12 residues. The germline gives CDR1 MGHDK, CDR2 SYGVNS. The CDR3 coding sequence is TGTGCCAGCAGTCGGACAGGGGGGCTCCAGCATTTT. Residues: CASSRTGGLQHF.

The rearrangement uses TRBV27 and TRBJ2-7; D perhaps matches TRBD2 (5 bases). The germline gives CDR1 MNHEY, CDR2 SMNVEV (reference sequence). The CDR3 covers 15 residues. The V end was cut by 0 bases, the J end by 6 bases, with 15 bases between. The DNA of the CDR3 is TGTGCCAGCAGTTTATCGGTGCAAGGAGGTGGCGAGCAGTACTTC. Translation: CASSLSVQGGGEQYF.

The V call is TRBV28, the J call TRBJ1-3, with 9 bases that match TRBD1. CDR1 is MDHEN and CDR2 is SYDVKM in the germline V gene. The CDR3 length is 15 residues. J was trimmed by 3 bases and V by 6 bases; bases with no gene match: 6. In DNA, the CDR3 is TGTGCCAGCAGATTAACAGGGGGCGTTGGAAACACCATATATTTT. The encoded protein is CASRLTGGVGNTIYF.

In its sample, this clone was seen once. V usage is TRBV6-1 and J usage is TRBJ1-2; D is unclear. Trimming removed 0 bases from V and 6 bases from J, with 14 bases in between. This CDR3 region has 15 residues. Germline V gene data show CDR1 as MNHNS and CDR2 as SASEGT. CDR3 bases: TGTGCCAGCAGTGAAGCGAACCGCGGAGTTGATGGCTACACCTTC. The encoded protein is CASSEANRGVDGYTF.

The chain uses TRBV5-4 and TRBJ1-1; tentative D call: TRBD1 (5 bases). CDR1 and CDR2 from the germline V gene are SGHNT and YYREEE (reference sequence). CDR3 length: 13 amino acids. V was cut by 4 bases and J by 5 bases, with 12 bases left in between. The CDR3 DNA reads TGTGCCAGCAGCGGGAGGTGGGGGACTGAAGCTTTCTTT. This sequence encodes CASSGRWGTEAFF.

The V and J genes are TRBV7-2 and TRBJ1-2, with D possibly TRBD1 on 5 matching bases. Germline V gene lookup returns CDR1 SGHTA and CDR2 FQGNSA. Trimming shortened V by 5 bases and J by 2 bases, and 12 bases separated the two germline ends. CDR3 length: 14 residues. The CDR3 here is CASSPTKGNYGYTF. The DNA of the CDR3 is TGTGCCAGCAGCCCTACCAAGGGGAACTATGGCTACACCTTC.

In regard to this clone: The same CDR3 also results from other DNA sequences found in this sample. V gene TRBV19 combines with J gene TRBJ1-2; no reliable D call. V lost 1 base and J lost 4, with 7 bases in between. The CDR3 loop spans 13 amino acids. Germline V CDR1 and CDR2: LNHDA, SQIVND (reference sequence). The CDR3 region is CASSIGGGYGYTF. CDR3 bases: TGTGCCAGTAGTATAGGGGGTGGCTATGGCTACACCTTC.

V gene TRBV7-9 combines with J gene TRBJ2-2; 8 nucleotides agree with TRBD1. The CDR3 loop spans 17 amino acids. Looked up from germline, CDR1 is SEHNR and CDR2 is FQNEAQ (reference sequence). The V gene end was trimmed by 1 base and the J gene end by 5 bases; junction bases not matched to a gene: 9. Written as DNA, the CDR3 is TGTGCCAGCAGCTTAGGGGACGGACAGGGTCGAACCGGGGAGCTGTTTTTT. Amino acids: CASSLGDGQGRTGELFF.

This clone occurred once. V usage is TRBV11-2 and J usage is TRBJ2-1, with D possibly TRBD2 on 5 matching bases. This CDR3 comprises 15 residues. V lost 5 bases to trimming and J lost 3 bases, with 14 bases between them. Germline V CDR1 and CDR2: SGHAT, FQNNGV. CDR3 loop: CASSPASGIYNEQFF. The DNA for the CDR3 is TGTGCCAGCAGCCCCGCCAGCGGCATCTACAATGAGCAGTTCTTC. The variable domain in full, completed from reference TRBV11-2 and TRBJ2-1, reads EAGVAQSPRYKIIEKRQSVAFWCNPISGHATLYWYQQILGQGPKLLIQFQNNGVVDDSQLPKDRFSAERLKGVDSTLKIQPAKLEDSAVYLCASSPASGIYNEQFFGPGTRLTVL.